Below, one T cell receptor beta chain is given with its context. The data derive from a study of blood T cell repertoires in COVID-19. Looking at the study overall: The origin of the acute and convalescent COVID-19 samples was the United States, Italy and Spain. T cells, B-cell-depleted T cells, or PBMCs provided the cDNA or gDNA that served as material.

The CDR3 is 14 residues long. Germline loops: CDR1 LNHNV, CDR2 YYDKDF (reference sequence). After removal of 3 bases from V and 6 bases from J, the junction contained 6 bases not matched to a gene. Study processing details: Researchers report that nucleated cell counts were estimated from reference gene primer amplification. Sequencing used immunoSEQ multiplex PCR; TCRdb keeps in-frame clones, though not all of them. V, J and clone size were drawn from that table, and D and trimming were deduced from the DNA. The sample yields about 120,000 clones, 82% seen once. The V and J genes are TRBV15 and TRBJ1-2; 8 bases agree with TRBD1. The receptor was isolated from a human donor in a cohort sampled during active COVID-19. Input material: peripheral blood. CDR3 loop: CATSRQDRVDGYTF. The CDR3 nucleotides are TGTGCCACCAGCAGGCAGGACAGGGTAGATGGCTACACCTTC.